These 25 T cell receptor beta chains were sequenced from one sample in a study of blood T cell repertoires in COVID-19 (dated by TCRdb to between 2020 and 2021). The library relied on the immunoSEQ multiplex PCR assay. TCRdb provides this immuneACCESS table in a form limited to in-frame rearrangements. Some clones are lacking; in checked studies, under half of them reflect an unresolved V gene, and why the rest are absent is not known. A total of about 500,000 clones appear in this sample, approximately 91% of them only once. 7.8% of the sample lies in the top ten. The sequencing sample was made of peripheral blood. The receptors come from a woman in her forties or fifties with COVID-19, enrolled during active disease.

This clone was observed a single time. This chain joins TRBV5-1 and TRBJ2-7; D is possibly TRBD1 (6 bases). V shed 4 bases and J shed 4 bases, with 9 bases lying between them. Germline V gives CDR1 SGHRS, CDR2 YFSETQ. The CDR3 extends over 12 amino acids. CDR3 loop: CASSPQGYEQYF. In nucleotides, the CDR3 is TGCGCCAGCAGCCCCCAGGGGTACGAGCAGTACTTC.

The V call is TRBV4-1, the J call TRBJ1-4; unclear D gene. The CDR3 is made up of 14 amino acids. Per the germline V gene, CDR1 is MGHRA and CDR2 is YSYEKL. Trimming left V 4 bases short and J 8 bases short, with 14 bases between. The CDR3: CASSPLAVGEKLFF. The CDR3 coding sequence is TGCGCCAGCAGCCCTCTAGCCGTAGGAGAAAAACTGTTTTTT.

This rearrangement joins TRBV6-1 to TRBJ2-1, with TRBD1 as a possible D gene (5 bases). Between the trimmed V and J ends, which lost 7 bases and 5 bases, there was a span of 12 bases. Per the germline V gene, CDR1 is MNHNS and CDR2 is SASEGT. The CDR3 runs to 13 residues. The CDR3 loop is CASIQRGNNEQFF. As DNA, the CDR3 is TGTGCCAGCATCCAAAGGGGTAACAATGAGCAGTTCTTC.

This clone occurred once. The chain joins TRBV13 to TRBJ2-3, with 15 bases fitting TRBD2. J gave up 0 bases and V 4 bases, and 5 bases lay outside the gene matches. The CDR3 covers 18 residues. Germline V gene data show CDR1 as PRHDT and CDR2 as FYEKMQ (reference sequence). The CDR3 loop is CASSSGLAGGLSTDTQYF. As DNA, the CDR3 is TGTGCCAGCAGCTCGGGACTAGCGGGGGGCTTAAGCACAGATACGCAGTATTTT.

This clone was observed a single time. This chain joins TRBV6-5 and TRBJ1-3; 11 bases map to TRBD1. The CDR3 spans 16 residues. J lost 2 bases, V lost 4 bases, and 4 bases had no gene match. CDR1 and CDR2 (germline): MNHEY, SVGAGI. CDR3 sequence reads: CASSSPGQGAGNTIYF. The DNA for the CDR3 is TGTGCCAGCAGTTCCCCGGGACAGGGGGCTGGAAACACCATATATTTT.

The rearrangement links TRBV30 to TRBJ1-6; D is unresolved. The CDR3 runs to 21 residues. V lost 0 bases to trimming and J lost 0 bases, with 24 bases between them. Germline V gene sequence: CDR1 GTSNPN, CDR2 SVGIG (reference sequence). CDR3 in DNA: TGTGCCTGGAGTGTAAGAAGACCAACCCTTGGAGACGGCTCCTATAATTCACCCCTCCACTTT. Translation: CAWSVRRPTLGDGSYNSPLHF.

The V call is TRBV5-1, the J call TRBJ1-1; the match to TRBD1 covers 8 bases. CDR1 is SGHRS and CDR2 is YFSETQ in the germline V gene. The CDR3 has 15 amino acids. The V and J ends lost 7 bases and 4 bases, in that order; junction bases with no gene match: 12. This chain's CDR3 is CASGPGDRTFTEAFF. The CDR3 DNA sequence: TGCGCCAGCGGTCCTGGGGACAGGACCTTCACTGAAGCTTTCTTT.

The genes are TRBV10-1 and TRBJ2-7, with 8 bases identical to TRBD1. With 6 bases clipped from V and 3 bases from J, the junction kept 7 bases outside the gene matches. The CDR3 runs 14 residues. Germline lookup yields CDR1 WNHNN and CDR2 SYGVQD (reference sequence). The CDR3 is CASSQDREDYEQYF. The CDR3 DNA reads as TGCGCCAGCAGCCAGGACAGGGAGGACTACGAGCAGTACTTC.

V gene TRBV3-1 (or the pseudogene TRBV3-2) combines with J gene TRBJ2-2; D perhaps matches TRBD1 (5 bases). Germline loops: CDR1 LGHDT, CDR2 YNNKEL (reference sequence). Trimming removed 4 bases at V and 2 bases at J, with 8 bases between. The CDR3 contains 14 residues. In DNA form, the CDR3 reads TGTGCCAGCAGCCCTACAGGTAACACCGGGGAGCTGTTTTTT. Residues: CASSPTGNTGELFF.

CDR3 nucleotide sequence: TGTGCCAGCAGCCCCCCCGGGGGGTGGAATGGCTACACCTTC. As protein: CASSPPGGWNGYTF. The chain recombines TRBV7-9 with TRBJ1-2, with a weak D call TRBD1 (5 bases). This CDR3 has 14 amino acids. V lost 5 bases and J 6 bases, leaving 16 bases between the germline ends. CDR1 is SEHNR and CDR2 is FQNEAQ in the germline V gene (reference sequence).

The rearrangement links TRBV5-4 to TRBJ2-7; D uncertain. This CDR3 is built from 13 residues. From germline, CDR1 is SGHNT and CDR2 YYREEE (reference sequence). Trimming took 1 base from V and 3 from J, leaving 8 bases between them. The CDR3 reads CASSLQANYEQYF. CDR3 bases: TGTGCCAGCAGCTTGCAGGCCAACTACGAGCAGTACTTC.

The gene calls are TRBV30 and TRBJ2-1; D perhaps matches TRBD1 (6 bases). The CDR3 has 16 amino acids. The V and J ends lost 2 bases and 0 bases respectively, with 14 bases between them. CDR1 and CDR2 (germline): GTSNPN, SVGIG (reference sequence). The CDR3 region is CAWSQARGGSYNEQFF. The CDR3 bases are TGTGCCTGGAGTCAGGCCCGAGGGGGCTCCTACAATGAGCAGTTCTTC.

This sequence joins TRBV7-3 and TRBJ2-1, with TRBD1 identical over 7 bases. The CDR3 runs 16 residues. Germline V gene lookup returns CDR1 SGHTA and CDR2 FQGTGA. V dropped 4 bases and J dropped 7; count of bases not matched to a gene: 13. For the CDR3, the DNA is TGTGCCAGCAGCTCCTCCGGGACAGCACCTCAGAATGAGCAGTTCTTC. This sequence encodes CASSSSGTAPQNEQFF.

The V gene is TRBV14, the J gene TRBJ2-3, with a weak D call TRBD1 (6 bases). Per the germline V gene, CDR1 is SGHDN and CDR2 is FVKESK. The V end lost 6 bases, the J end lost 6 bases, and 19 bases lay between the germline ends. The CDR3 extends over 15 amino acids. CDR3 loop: CASSRYGTLRDTQYF. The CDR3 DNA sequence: TGTGCCAGCAGTCGCTACGGGACATTGCGGGATACGCAGTATTTT. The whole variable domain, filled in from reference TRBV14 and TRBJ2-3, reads EAGVTQFPSHSVIEKGQTVTLRCDPISGHDNLYWYRRVMGKEIKFLLHFVKESKQDESGMPNNRFLAERTGGTYSTLKVQPAELEDSGVYFCASSRYGTLRDTQYFGPGTRLTVL.

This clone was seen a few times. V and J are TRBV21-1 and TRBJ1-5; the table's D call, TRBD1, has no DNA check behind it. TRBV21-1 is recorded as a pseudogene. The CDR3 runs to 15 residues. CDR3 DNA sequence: TGTGCCAGCAGCAAGGAAGGACAGCGCAATCAGCCCCAGCATTTT. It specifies CASSKEGQRNQPQHF.

The CDR3 DNA sequence: TGTGCCAGCCAAACAGGCTCTGGGGCCAACGTCCTGACTTTC. Protein sequence: CASQTGSGANVLTF. V is TRBV6-5 and J is TRBJ2-6, with a possible D match to TRBD1 (5 bases). This CDR3 contains 14 residues. CDR1 and CDR2 (germline): MNHEY, SVGAGI. V lost 8 bases and J lost 0, with 8 bases in between.

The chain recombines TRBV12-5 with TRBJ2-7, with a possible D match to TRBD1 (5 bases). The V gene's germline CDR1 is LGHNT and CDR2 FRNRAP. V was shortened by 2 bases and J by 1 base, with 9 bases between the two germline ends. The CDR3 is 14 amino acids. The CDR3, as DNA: TGTGCTAGTGGTTTGAGTGCAGGGTCCTACGAGCAGTACTTC. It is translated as CASGLSAGSYEQYF.

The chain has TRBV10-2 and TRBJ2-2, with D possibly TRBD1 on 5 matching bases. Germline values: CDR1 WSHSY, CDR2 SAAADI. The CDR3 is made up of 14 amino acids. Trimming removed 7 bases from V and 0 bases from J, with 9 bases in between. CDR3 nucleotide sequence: TGCGCCAGCAAGCAGGGCCCGAACACCGGGGAGCTGTTTTTT. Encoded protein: CASKQGPNTGELFF.

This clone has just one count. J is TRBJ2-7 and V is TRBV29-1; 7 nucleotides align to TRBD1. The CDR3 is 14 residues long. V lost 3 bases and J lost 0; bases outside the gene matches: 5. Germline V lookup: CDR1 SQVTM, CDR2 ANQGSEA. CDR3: CSVEGRGTSYEQYF. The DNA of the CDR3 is TGCAGCGTTGAGGGCAGGGGGACCTCCTACGAGCAGTACTTC.

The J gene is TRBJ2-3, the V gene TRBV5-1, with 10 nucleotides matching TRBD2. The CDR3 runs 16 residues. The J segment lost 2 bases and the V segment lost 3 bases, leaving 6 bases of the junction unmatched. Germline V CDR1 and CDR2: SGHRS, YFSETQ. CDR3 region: CASSSGLATITDTQYF. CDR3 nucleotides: TGCGCCAGCAGCTCGGGACTAGCGACGATCACAGATACGCAGTATTTT. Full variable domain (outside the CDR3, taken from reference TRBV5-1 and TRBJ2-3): KAGVTQTPRYLIKTRGQQVTLSCSPISGHRSVSWYQQTPGQGLQFLFEYFSETQRNKGNFPGRFSGRQFSNSRSEMNVSTLELGDSALYLCASSSGLATITDTQYFGPGTRLTVL.

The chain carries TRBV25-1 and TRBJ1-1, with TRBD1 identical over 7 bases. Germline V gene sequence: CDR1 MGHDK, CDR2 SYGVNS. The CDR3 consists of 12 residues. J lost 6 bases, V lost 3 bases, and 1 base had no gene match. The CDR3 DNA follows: TGTGCCAGCAGTGATCAGGGGGCTGAAGCTTTCTTT. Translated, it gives CASSDQGAEAFF.

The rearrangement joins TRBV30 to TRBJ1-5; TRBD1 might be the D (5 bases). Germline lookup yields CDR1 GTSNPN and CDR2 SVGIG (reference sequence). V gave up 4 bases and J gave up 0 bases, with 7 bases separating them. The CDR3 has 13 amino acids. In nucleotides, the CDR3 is TGTGCCTGGACAGGGAATAGCAATCAGCCCCAGCATTTT. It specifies CAWTGNSNQPQHF.

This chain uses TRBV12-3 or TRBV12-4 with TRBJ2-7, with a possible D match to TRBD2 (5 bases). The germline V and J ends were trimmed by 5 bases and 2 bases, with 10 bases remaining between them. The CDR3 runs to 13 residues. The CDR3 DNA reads TGTGCCAGCAGTCGGACTGAAACCTACGAGCAGTACTTC. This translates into CASSRTETYEQYF.

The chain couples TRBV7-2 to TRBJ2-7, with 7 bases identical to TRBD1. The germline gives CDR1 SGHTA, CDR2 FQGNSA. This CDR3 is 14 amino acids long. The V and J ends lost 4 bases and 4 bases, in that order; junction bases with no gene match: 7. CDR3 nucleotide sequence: TGTGCCAGCAGCTATAAAGGGGGCAAGTACGAGCAGTACTTC. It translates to CASSYKGGKYEQYF.

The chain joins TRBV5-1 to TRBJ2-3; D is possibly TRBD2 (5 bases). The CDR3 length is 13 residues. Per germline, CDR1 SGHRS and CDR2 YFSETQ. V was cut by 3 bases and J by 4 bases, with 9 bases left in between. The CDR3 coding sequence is TGCGCCAGCAGCTCGGAGGTGGCAGATACGCAGTATTTT. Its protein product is CASSSEVADTQYF.